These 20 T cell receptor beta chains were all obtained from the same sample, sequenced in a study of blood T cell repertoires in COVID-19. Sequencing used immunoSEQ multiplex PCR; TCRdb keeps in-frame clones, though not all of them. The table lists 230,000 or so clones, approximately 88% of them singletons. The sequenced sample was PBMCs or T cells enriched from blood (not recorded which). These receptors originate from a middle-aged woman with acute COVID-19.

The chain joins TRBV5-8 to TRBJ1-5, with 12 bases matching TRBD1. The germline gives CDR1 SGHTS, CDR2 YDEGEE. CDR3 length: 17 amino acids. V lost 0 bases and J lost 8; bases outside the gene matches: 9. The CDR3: CASSLVFGTGGVEPQHF. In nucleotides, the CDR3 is TGTGCCAGCAGCTTGGTTTTCGGGACAGGGGGCGTAGAGCCCCAGCATTTT.

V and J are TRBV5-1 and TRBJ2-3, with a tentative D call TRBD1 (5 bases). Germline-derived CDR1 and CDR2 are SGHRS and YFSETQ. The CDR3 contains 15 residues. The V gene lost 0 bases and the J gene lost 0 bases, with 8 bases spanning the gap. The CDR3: CASSLVGQSTDTQYF. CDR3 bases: TGCGCCAGCAGCTTGGTCGGACAAAGCACAGATACGCAGTATTTT.

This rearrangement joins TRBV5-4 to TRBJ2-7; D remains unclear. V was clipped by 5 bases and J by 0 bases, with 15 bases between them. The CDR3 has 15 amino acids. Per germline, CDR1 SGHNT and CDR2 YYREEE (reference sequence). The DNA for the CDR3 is TGTGCCAGCAGTTCCGGAACAGAAAACTCCTACGAGCAGTACGTC. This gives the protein CASSSGTENSYEQYV.

The DNA for the CDR3 is TGTGCCAGCAGCTTAGGGACAGGGGGCTTTCAAGAGACCCAGTACTTC. Residues: CASSLGTGGFQETQYF. The chain employs TRBV7-8 and TRBJ2-5; 11 bases are shared with TRBD1. The CDR3 is 16 amino acids. Germline loops: CDR1 SGHVS, CDR2 FQNEAQ. With 1 base clipped from V and 2 bases from J, the junction kept 3 bases outside the gene matches.

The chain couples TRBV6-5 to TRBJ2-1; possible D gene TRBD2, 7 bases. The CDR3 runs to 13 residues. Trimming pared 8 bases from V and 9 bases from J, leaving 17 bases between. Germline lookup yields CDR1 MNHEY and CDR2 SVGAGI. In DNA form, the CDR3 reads TGTGCCAGCGGGAGGGGGTCAAATGTTGAGCAGTTCTTC. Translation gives CASGRGSNVEQFF.

The CDR3 loop is CATSDLIGTSNQPQHF. CDR3 coding DNA: TGTGCCACCAGTGATTTGATCGGGACAAGCAATCAGCCCCAGCATTTT. V and J are TRBV24-1 and TRBJ1-5; TRBD1 might be the D (6 bases). The CDR3 is 16 amino acids. CDR1 and CDR2 from the germline V gene are KGHDR and SFDVKD. V was trimmed by 0 bases and J by 1 base, leaving 9 bases between them.

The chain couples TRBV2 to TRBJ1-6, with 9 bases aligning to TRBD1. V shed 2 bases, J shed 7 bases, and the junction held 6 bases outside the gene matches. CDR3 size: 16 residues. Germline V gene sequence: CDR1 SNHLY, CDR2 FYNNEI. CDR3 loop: CASSETPGQGNSPLHF. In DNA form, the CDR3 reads TGTGCCAGCAGTGAAACTCCCGGACAGGGGAATTCACCCCTCCACTTT.

CDR3 sequence (DNA): TGCAGTGCTAGTGCGGGGGGGCGGGCAGATACGCAGTATTTT. Its protein is CSASAGGRADTQYF. The J gene is TRBJ2-3, the V gene TRBV20-1; 9 bases agree with TRBD2. J gave up 4 bases and V 3 bases, and 5 bases lay outside the gene matches. This CDR3 contains 14 residues. Germline V gene data show CDR1 as DFQATT and CDR2 as SNEGSKA (reference sequence).

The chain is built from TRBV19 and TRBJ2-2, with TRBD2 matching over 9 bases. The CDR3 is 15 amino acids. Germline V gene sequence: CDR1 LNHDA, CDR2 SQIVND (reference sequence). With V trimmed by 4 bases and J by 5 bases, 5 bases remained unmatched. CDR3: CASSKREVPTGELFF. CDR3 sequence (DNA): TGTGCCAGTAGTAAGCGGGAGGTGCCGACCGGGGAGCTGTTTTTT.

This chain's CDR3 is CASSHLGGDEQFF. The CDR3 nucleotides are TGTGCCAGCTCTCACCTCGGGGGGGATGAGCAGTTCTTC. The chain links TRBV18 to TRBJ2-1; TRBD2 agrees at 8 bases. The trim removed 6 bases at V and 8 bases at J, leaving 6 bases unmatched. CDR3 length: 13 residues. Germline V CDR1 and CDR2: KGHSH, LQKENI.

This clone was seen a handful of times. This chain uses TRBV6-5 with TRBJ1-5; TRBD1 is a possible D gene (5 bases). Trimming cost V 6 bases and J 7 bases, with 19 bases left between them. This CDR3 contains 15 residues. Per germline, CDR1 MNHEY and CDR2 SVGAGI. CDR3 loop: CASSPRANPGQPQHF. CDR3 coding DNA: TGTGCCAGCAGCCCCAGGGCAAACCCCGGGCAGCCCCAGCATTTT.

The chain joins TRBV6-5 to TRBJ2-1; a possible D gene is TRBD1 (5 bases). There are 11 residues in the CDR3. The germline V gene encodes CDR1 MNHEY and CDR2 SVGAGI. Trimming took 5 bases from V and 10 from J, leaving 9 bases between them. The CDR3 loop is CASSQGFEQFF. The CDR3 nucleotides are TGTGCCAGCAGTCAGGGTTTCGAGCAGTTCTTC.

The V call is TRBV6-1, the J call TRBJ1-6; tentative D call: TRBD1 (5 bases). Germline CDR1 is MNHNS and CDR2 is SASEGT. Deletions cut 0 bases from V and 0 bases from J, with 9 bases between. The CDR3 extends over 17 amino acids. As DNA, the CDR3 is TGTGCCAGCAGTGAAGCTCACAGGAGCTCCTATAATTCACCCCTCCACTTT. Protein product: CASSEAHRSSYNSPLHF.

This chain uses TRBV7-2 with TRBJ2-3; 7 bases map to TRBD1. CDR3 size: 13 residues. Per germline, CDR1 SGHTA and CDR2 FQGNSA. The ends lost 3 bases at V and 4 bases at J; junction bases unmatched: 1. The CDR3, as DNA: TGTGCCAGCAGCTTTAGGGGGCCAGATACGCAGTATTTT. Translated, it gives CASSFRGPDTQYF.

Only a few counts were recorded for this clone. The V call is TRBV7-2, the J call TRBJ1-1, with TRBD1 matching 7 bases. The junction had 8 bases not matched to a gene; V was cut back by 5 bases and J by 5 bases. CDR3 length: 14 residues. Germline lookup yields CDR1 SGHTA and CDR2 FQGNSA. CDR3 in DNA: TGTGCCAGCAGCCTAACAGGGGTCCAAACTGAAGCTTTCTTT. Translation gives CASSLTGVQTEAFF.

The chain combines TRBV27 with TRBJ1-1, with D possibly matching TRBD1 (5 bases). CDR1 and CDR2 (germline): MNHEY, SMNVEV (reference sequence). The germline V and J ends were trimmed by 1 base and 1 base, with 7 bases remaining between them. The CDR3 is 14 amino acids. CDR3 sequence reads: CASSLWRGNTEAFF. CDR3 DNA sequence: TGTGCCAGCAGTTTATGGAGGGGGAACACTGAAGCTTTCTTT.

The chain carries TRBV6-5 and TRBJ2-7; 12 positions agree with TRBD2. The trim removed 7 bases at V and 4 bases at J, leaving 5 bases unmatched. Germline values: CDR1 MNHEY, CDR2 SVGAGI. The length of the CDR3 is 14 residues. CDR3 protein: CASNLAGGRYEQYF. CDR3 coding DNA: TGTGCCAGCAACCTAGCGGGGGGGCGATACGAGCAGTACTTC.

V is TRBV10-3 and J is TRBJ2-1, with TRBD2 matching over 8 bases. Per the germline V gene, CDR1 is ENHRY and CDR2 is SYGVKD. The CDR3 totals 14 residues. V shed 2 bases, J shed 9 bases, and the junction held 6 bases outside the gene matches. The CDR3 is CAISEREGVAEQFF. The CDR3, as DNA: TGTGCCATCAGTGAGCGGGAGGGGGTGGCTGAGCAGTTCTTC.

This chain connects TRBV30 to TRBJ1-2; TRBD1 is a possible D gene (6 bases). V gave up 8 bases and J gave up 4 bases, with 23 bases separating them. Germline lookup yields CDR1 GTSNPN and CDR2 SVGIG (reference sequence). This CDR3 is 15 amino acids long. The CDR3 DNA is TGTGCCGTGGGGGCAGGGTGGGTTACTATCTATGGCTACACCTTC. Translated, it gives CAVGAGWVTIYGYTF.

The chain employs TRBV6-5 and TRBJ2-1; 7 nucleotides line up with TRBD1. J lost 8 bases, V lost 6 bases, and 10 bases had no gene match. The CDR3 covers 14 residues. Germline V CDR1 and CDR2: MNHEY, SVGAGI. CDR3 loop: CASSRGGFKDEQFF. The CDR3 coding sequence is TGTGCCAGCAGCCGAGGGGGCTTTAAGGATGAGCAGTTCTTC.